This T cell receptor (beta chain) was identified during a study of shared clonotypes between healthy human individuals. The study's findings and limits: Sampling included only blood; tissue repertoires likely differ.

Some clones are missing from TCRdb's copy, which holds only in-frame ones; the method was immunoSEQ multiplex PCR. The sample contains about 960,000 clones, 60% to 85% of which appear only once. This CDR3 region has 16 residues. V lost 4 bases to trimming and J lost 1 base, with 17 bases between them. Germline values: CDR1 SGHDT, CDR2 YYEEEE. A word on this clone: Its antigen is undetermined.

Sequenced sample: memory CD4+ T cells sorted from blood. Subset here: CD45RA-negative fraction. The chain combines TRBV5-6 with TRBJ1-1, with TRBD1 as a possible D gene (6 bases). This receptor was taken from a man younger than 35 in good health. The CDR3 reads CASSPLRGLANTEAFF. The CDR3, as DNA: TGTGCCAGCAGCCCACTCAGGGGTCTCGCGAACACTGAAGCTTTCTTT.